A selection of T cell receptor beta chains follows, all from one sample in a study of T cell changes during pregnancy in multiple sclerosis. Sequencing used immunoSEQ multiplex PCR; TCRdb keeps in-frame clones, though not all of them. The sample carries around 60,000 clones, around 94% recorded once. The sample in question was CD8+ T cells from peripheral blood mononuclear cells, obtained in the third trimester of pregnancy. These TCRs come from a female donor with multiple sclerosis, enrolled in a pregnancy study. Both conserved end residues are part of each CDR3. The D gene is left open where the match is weak. Clone size is stated in some rows and not others, as once, few, many or a class when expanded.

d_gene,abundance,v_gene,j_gene,CDR3nt,CDR3aa
TRBD1,NA,TRBV15,TRBJ1-3,TGTGCCACCAGCACCTTTCGGGACAGGGGAGGAAACACCATATATTTT,CATSTFRDRGGNTIYF
NA,NA,TRBV7-4,TRBJ1-2,TGTGCCAGCAGGCGTACAGGGCATGATGGCTACACCTTC,CASRRTGHDGYTF
NA,NA,TRBV27,TRBJ2-4,TGTGCCAGCAGTCCCGTATCAGGGTTTGTCATTCAGTACTTC,CASSPVSGFVIQYF
NA,NA,TRBV7-8,TRBJ1-2,TGTGCCAGCAGCTTAGCGCTGGGTATGGACCCGGAACTAGTCTATGGCTACACCTTC,CASSLALGMDPELVYGYTF
NA,NA,TRBV4-3,TRBJ2-5,TGCGCCAGCAGCCAAGGAGTGGGGGGAGAGACGGGAGAGACCCAGTACTTC,CASSQGVGGETGETQYF
TRBD1,NA,TRBV2,TRBJ2-7,TGTGCCAGCCAACCTGTGACAGGGCCTAACTACGAGCAGTACTTC,CASQPVTGPNYEQYF
NA,few,TRBV15,TRBJ2-7,TGTGCCACCAGCAGAGATCGGGTGAGGGCCCCGTTCGAGCAGTACTTC,CATSRDRVRAPFEQYF
NA,NA,TRBV28,TRBJ2-1,TGTGCCAGCATCACCGTGACGGGCAGTCCTCCTGTGGGGAGCTCCTACAATGAGCAGTTCTTC,CASITVTGSPPVGSSYNEQFF
NA,once,TRBV30,TRBJ2-1,TGTGCCTCTAACTCTTACAATGAGCAGTTCTTC,CASNSYNEQFF
NA,NA,TRBV7-9,TRBJ2-1,TGTGCCAGCAGCTTAGTACTCATAAATGAGCAGTTCTTC,CASSLVLINEQFF
NA,NA,TRBV4-3,TRBJ2-1,TGCGCCAGCAGCCCCATGCAGTACAATGAGCAGTTCTTC,CASSPMQYNEQFF
NA,NA,TRBV13,TRBJ2-7,TGTGCCAGCAGCGCGCTAGGACACCTGTACGAGCAGTACTTC,CASSALGHLYEQYF
NA,NA,TRBV2,TRBJ2-7,TGTGCCAGCAGTGATGAGGTTAACTACGAGCAGTACTTC,CASSDEVNYEQYF